These T cell receptor beta chains were read from a single sample in a study of blood T cell repertoires in COVID-19. Method: immunoSEQ multiplex PCR; TCRdb's copy keeps in-frame clones and lacks some. The sample lists tens of thousands of clones, roughly 90% occurring once. The sample consisted of peripheral blood. The source is a man aged 55-75 years with active or convalescent COVID-19. The CDR3 runs from the conserved cysteine through the conserved F or W. D genes are given only for firm matches. Part of the rows lack a size; the others show once, few, many or a class for expanded clones.

D	V	size	J	CDR3	DNA
TRBD2	TRBV29-1	-	TRBJ2-1	CSAQWAGASDYNEQFF	TGCAGCGCCCAGTGGGCGGGAGCTTCCGACTACAATGAGCAGTTCTTC
TRBD1	TRBV5-8	-	TRBJ1-6	CASSLGQALNSPLHF	TGTGCCAGCAGCCTGGGACAGGCCCTGAATTCACCCCTCCACTTT
TRBD2	TRBV9	-	TRBJ2-5	CASSAVAGETQYF	TGTGCCAGCAGCGCTGTAGCGGGAGAGACCCAGTACTTC
TRBD1	TRBV6-5	-	TRBJ1-1	CASSPRQGTTEAFF	TGTGCCAGCAGTCCCAGACAGGGGACCACTGAAGCTTTCTTT
-	TRBV9	-	TRBJ2-7	CASSVGAGRTYEQYF	TGTGCCAGCAGCGTAGGGGCGGGACGAACCTACGAGCAGTACTTC
TRBD1	TRBV15	-	TRBJ2-6	CATSRDYSQGAWGANVLTF	TGTGCCACCAGCAGAGATTATTCTCAGGGGGCATGGGGGGCCAACGTCCTGACTTTC
TRBD1	TRBV30	-	TRBJ2-7	CAWSFRQGSYEQYF	TGTGCCTGGAGTTTCCGACAGGGATCCTACGAGCAGTACTTC
-	TRBV5-5	-	TRBJ2-1	CASSPDIFGYNEQFF	TGTGCCAGCAGCCCGGACATCTTCGGGTACAATGAGCAGTTCTTC
TRBD1	TRBV7-8	-	TRBJ1-1	CASNPQGQTTEAFF	TGTGCCAGCAATCCCCAGGGACAGACCACTGAAGCTTTCTTT
-	TRBV7-3	-	TRBJ2-3	CASSLNGRLTDTQYF	TGTGCCAGCAGCTTAAACGGGAGATTAACAGATACGCAGTATTTT
-	TRBV5-6	-	TRBJ1-1	CASSLAAAGRFTEAFF	TGTGCCAGCAGCTTGGCCGCGGCAGGGAGGTTCACTGAAGCTTTCTTT
-	TRBV27	-	TRBJ2-1	CASSSFNEQFF	TGTGCCAGCAGTTCGTTCAATGAGCAGTTCTTC
TRBD1	TRBV7-9	-	TRBJ2-3	CASTGTGSTDTQYF	TGTGCCAGCACCGGGACAGGGAGCACAGATACGCAGTATTTT
TRBD1	TRBV4-3	-	TRBJ2-4	CASSQGTGLPKNIQYF	TGCGCCAGCAGCCAGGGGACAGGGCTGCCCAAAAACATTCAGTACTTC
TRBD1	TRBV4-1	-	TRBJ1-2	CASSQDRTGDGYTF	TGCGCCAGCAGCCAAGATCGGACAGGGGATGGCTACACCTTC
TRBD1	TRBV27	-	TRBJ1-1	CASSRLPGQGDTEAFF	TGTGCCAGCAGCCGCCTCCCGGGACAGGGGGACACTGAAGCTTTCTTT
-	TRBV2	-	TRBJ1-3	CASTPTFFSGNTIYF	TGTGCCAGCACCCCGACATTCTTCTCTGGAAACACCATATATTTT
-	TRBV11-2	-	TRBJ1-6	CASSSRHSLLHF	TGTGCCAGCAGCTCCCGACACTCTCTCCTCCACTTT
-	TRBV4-1	-	TRBJ1-1	CASSHPTNQVEAFF	TGCGCCAGCAGTCACCCAACAAATCAAGTTGAAGCTTTCTTT
-	TRBV16	few	TRBJ1-6	CASSQRQTLYNSPLHF	TGTGCCAGCAGCCAACGGCAGACACTGTATAATTCACCCCTCCACTTT
-	TRBV25-1	-	TRBJ1-5	CASSGPAGNQPQHF	TGTGCCAGCAGTGGTCCGGCGGGCAATCAGCCCCAGCATTTT
TRBD1	TRBV5-1	few	TRBJ1-4	CASSLGQGANEKLFF	TGCGCCAGCAGCTTGGGACAGGGGGCGAATGAAAAACTGTTTTTT
-	TRBV6-5	-	TRBJ1-2	CASFQNGGNYGYTF	TGTGCCAGCTTCCAGAACGGGGGAAACTATGGCTACACCTTC
-	TRBV18	-	TRBJ1-2	CASSPELGASGYTF	TGTGCCAGCTCACCAGAATTGGGGGCATCTGGCTACACCTTC